This T cell receptor beta chain was sequenced in a study of technical replicates of blood from a handful of donors. TCRdb keeps only in-frame clones here, not all; method: immunoSEQ multiplex PCR. The table records around 58,000 clones, around nine tenths of them present only once. Only one count was recorded for this clone. The material sequenced was PBMCs. This TCR was recovered from a human donor in good health. Some clones in this sample may be carry-over from other donors' samples.

The CDR3 region is CSAPPGSNTDTQYF. For the CDR3, the DNA is TGCAGCGCTCCCCCCGGGTCAAACACAGATACGCAGTATTTT. The chain links TRBV29-1 to TRBJ2-3, with D uncertain. This CDR3 has 14 amino acids. Looked up from germline, CDR1 is SQVTM and CDR2 is ANQGSEA. The V gene lost 7 bases and the J gene lost 2 bases, with 16 bases spanning the gap.